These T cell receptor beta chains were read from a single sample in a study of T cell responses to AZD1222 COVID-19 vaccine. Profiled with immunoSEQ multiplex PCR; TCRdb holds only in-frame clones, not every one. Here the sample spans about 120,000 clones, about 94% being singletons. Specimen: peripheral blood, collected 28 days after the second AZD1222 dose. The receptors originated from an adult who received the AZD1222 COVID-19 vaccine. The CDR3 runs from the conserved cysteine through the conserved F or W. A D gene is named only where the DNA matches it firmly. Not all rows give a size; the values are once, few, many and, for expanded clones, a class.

CDR3 protein: CASSRTGTNTEAFF
CDR3 DNA: TGTGCCAGCAGCCGGACAGGGACGAACACTGAAGCTTTCTTT
V gene: TRBV27
clone size: .
J gene: TRBJ1-1
D gene: TRBD1

CDR3 protein: CASSLLAGLPTDTQYF
CDR3 DNA: TGTGCCAGCAGCCTCCTAGCGGGTCTACCCACAGATACGCAGTATTTT
V gene: TRBV7-2
clone size: few
J gene: TRBJ2-3
D gene: TRBD2

CDR3 protein: CASSIAATSGNRNEQYF
CDR3 DNA: TGTGCCAGTAGTATAGCGGCGACTAGCGGGAATAGAAACGAGCAGTACTTC
V gene: TRBV19
clone size: .
J gene: TRBJ2-7
D gene: TRBD2

CDR3 protein: CASSRGVDEQFF
CDR3 DNA: TGTGCCAGCAGTAGAGGAGTTGATGAGCAGTTCTTC
V gene: TRBV6-2/TRBV6-3
clone size: .
J gene: TRBJ2-1
D gene: .

CDR3 protein: CASSLVDPGMGSPLHF
CDR3 DNA: TGTGCCAGCAGCTTAGTAGACCCAGGGATGGGATCACCCCTCCACTTT
V gene: TRBV11-2
clone size: .
J gene: TRBJ1-6
D gene: .

CDR3 protein: CASSRDGTGMNTEAFF
CDR3 DNA: TGTGCCAGCTCACGCGACGGGACAGGGATGAACACTGAAGCTTTCTTT
V gene: TRBV18
clone size: .
J gene: TRBJ1-1
D gene: TRBD1

CDR3 protein: CASSIGDQPQHF
CDR3 DNA: TGTGCCAGTAGTATTGGGGATCAGCCCCAGCATTTT
V gene: TRBV19
clone size: once
J gene: TRBJ1-5
D gene: .

CDR3 protein: CAWSMGATYEQYF
CDR3 DNA: TGTGCCTGGAGTATGGGCGCGACCTACGAGCAGTACTTC
V gene: TRBV30
clone size: .
J gene: TRBJ2-7
D gene: .

CDR3 protein: CASSATEGQPQHF
CDR3 DNA: TGTGCCAGCAGCGCCACTGAAGGTCAGCCCCAGCATTTT
V gene: TRBV7-9
clone size: .
J gene: TRBJ1-5
D gene: .

CDR3 protein: CASSIGQYNEQFF
CDR3 DNA: TGTGCCAGCAGCATTGGACAGTACAATGAGCAGTTCTTC
V gene: TRBV7-9
clone size: .
J gene: TRBJ2-1
D gene: .

CDR3 protein: CASSLTPNLNSYNSPLHF
CDR3 DNA: TGCGCCAGCAGCTTGACACCCAACCTCAACTCCTATAATTCACCCCTCCACTTT
V gene: TRBV5-1
clone size: .
J gene: TRBJ1-6
D gene: .

CDR3 protein: CASAPGLYSNQPQHF
CDR3 DNA: TGTGCTAGTGCCCCGGGACTTTATAGCAATCAGCCCCAGCATTTT
V gene: TRBV12-5
clone size: .
J gene: TRBJ1-5
D gene: .

CDR3 protein: CASSYTGGTYNEQFF
CDR3 DNA: TGTGCCAGCAGTTACACGGGGGGCACTTACAATGAGCAGTTCTTC
V gene: TRBV6-5
clone size: once
J gene: TRBJ2-1
D gene: .

CDR3 protein: CASSPTELDSPLHF
CDR3 DNA: TGTGCCAGCAGCCCTACAGAACTCGATTCACCCCTCCACTTT
V gene: TRBV7-8
clone size: .
J gene: TRBJ1-6
D gene: .

CDR3 protein: CSASSGRADNEQFF
CDR3 DNA: TGCAGTGCTAGTAGCGGGAGAGCGGACAATGAGCAGTTCTTC
V gene: TRBV20-1
clone size: .
J gene: TRBJ2-1
D gene: TRBD2

CDR3 protein: CASSGPGQLNTEAFF
CDR3 DNA: TGCGCCAGCAGTGGGCCGGGACAACTGAACACTGAAGCTTTCTTT
V gene: TRBV10-1
clone size: .
J gene: TRBJ1-1
D gene: .

CDR3 protein: CASSGLPGRGTDTQYF
CDR3 DNA: TGTGCCAGCAGTGGCCTCCCGGGGCGGGGCACAGATACGCAGTATTTT
V gene: TRBV6-1
clone size: .
J gene: TRBJ2-3
D gene: .

CDR3 protein: CASSTRTGISMDQPQHF
CDR3 DNA: TGTGCCAGCAGTACTAGGACAGGGATAAGCATGGATCAGCCCCAGCATTTT
V gene: TRBV2
clone size: .
J gene: TRBJ1-5
D gene: TRBD1

CDR3 protein: CASSNWWNGYTF
CDR3 DNA: TGTGCCAGCAGCAACTGGTGGAACGGCTACACCTTC
V gene: TRBV21-1
clone size: .
J gene: TRBJ1-2
D gene: .

CDR3 protein: CATSRDRSSLNTEAFF
CDR3 DNA: TGTGCCACCAGCAGAGATCGGTCGAGCTTGAACACTGAAGCTTTCTTT
V gene: TRBV15
clone size: .
J gene: TRBJ1-1
D gene: .

CDR3 protein: CASSFTGFGGTQYF
CDR3 DNA: TGTGCCAGCAGTTTTACAGGCTTCGGTGGGACCCAGTACTTC
V gene: TRBV27
clone size: .
J gene: TRBJ2-5
D gene: .

CDR3 protein: CASSYSTGTGGKLFF
CDR3 DNA: TGTGCCAGCAGTTACTCCACCGGGACAGGGGGGAAACTGTTTTTT
V gene: TRBV6-5
clone size: .
J gene: TRBJ1-4
D gene: TRBD1

CDR3 protein: CASIVSGRGTDTQYF
CDR3 DNA: TGCGCCAGCATAGTTAGCGGGAGAGGTACAGATACGCAGTATTTT
V gene: TRBV10-2
clone size: .
J gene: TRBJ2-3
D gene: TRBD2

CDR3 protein: CASSFLGDRRNYGYTF
CDR3 DNA: TGTGCCAGCAGTTTTCTTGGGGACAGGCGTAACTATGGCTACACCTTC
V gene: TRBV27
clone size: .
J gene: TRBJ1-2
D gene: TRBD1

CDR3 protein: CASSLGTGRHYGYTF
CDR3 DNA: TGTGCCAGCAGCTTGGGAACAGGACGCCACTATGGCTACACCTTC
V gene: TRBV11-2
clone size: .
J gene: TRBJ1-2
D gene: .

CDR3 protein: CASSSKEGRNTGELFF
CDR3 DNA: TGTGCCAGCAGCTCCAAAGAGGGCCGGAATACCGGGGAGCTGTTTTTT
V gene: TRBV11-3
clone size: .
J gene: TRBJ2-2
D gene: .

CDR3 protein: CATSRGTTGIPDTQYF
CDR3 DNA: TGTGCCACCAGCAGAGGAACTACAGGGATACCAGATACGCAGTATTTT
V gene: TRBV15
clone size: .
J gene: TRBJ2-3
D gene: .

CDR3 protein: CASSIWNTGELFF
CDR3 DNA: TGTGCCAGCAGCATATGGAACACCGGGGAGCTGTTTTTT
V gene: TRBV13
clone size: .
J gene: TRBJ2-2
D gene: .

CDR3 protein: CATFSLNTGELFF
CDR3 DNA: TGTGCCACTTTCTCCCTGAACACCGGGGAGCTGTTTTTT
V gene: TRBV10-3
clone size: .
J gene: TRBJ2-2
D gene: .

CDR3 protein: CASSKSRGF
CDR3 DNA: TGTGCCAGCAGCAAATCGCGGGGCTTT
V gene: TRBV21-1
clone size: .
J gene: TRBJ2-3
D gene: .

CDR3 protein: CASSSQRGAETQYF
CDR3 DNA: TGTGCCAGCAGTAGTCAAAGGGGGGCGGAGACCCAGTACTTC
V gene: TRBV6-5
clone size: once
J gene: TRBJ2-5
D gene: .

CDR3 protein: CASRWDLNTEAFF
CDR3 DNA: TGTGCCAGCAGGTGGGACCTGAACACTGAAGCTTTCTTT
V gene: TRBV5-5
clone size: .
J gene: TRBJ1-1
D gene: .

CDR3 protein: CASSLGWRQANTGELFF
CDR3 DNA: TGTGCCAGCAGCTTGGGGTGGAGACAAGCGAACACCGGGGAGCTGTTTTTT
V gene: TRBV11-2
clone size: .
J gene: TRBJ2-2
D gene: .

CDR3 protein: CASSLDRKLPQGEKLFF
CDR3 DNA: TGTGCCAGCAGCTTAGACAGGAAACTCCCACAGGGGGAAAAACTGTTTTTT
V gene: TRBV11-2
clone size: .
J gene: TRBJ1-4
D gene: TRBD1

CDR3 protein: CASSLVLTGSNLLYGYTF
CDR3 DNA: TGTGCCAGCAGCTTAGTTCTGACAGGTTCAAATCTACTCTATGGCTACACCTTC
V gene: TRBV11-2
clone size: .
J gene: TRBJ1-2
D gene: .